This T cell receptor beta chain was found in a study of blood T cell repertoires in COVID-19. The CDR3 length is 13 residues. V was cut by 4 bases and J by 14 bases, with 16 bases left in between. Looked up from germline, CDR1 is SGHRS and CDR2 is YFSETQ. Original handling: Nucleated cell number was recorded as an estimate derived from reference gene primer amplification. TCRdb's table, derived via immunoSEQ multiplex PCR, lists solely in-frame clones and lacks some. That table supplies the V and J calls and clone size; D and trimming were determined from the DNA. The top ten hold less than 2.5% of the sample, which has under 400,000 clones, around 87% seen once.

The chain joins TRBV5-1 to TRBJ1-6; D gene unclear. The sample was PBMCs or T cells enriched from blood (not recorded which). The source of this sequence is a man in his forties in a cohort exposed to, infected with or recovered from COVID-19 (not recorded which). The CDR3 coding sequence is TGCGCCAGCAGCCTGAGTGAATCCGGTTCCCTCCACTTT. It specifies CASSLSESGSLHF. The whole variable domain, filled in from reference TRBV5-1 and TRBJ1-6, reads KAGVTQTPRYLIKTRGQQVTLSCSPISGHRSVSWYQQTPGQGLQFLFEYFSETQRNKGNFPGRFSGRQFSNSRSEMNVSTLELGDSALYLCASSLSESGSLHFGNGTRLTVT.